One T cell receptor beta chain is described in this entry. Its antigen remains unknown. Germline V CDR1 and CDR2: SQVTM, ANQGSEA. There are 15 residues in the CDR3. V shed 6 bases and J 2 bases; nucleotides not matched to a gene: 8. These data originate in a study of graft-versus-host responses after intestinal transplantation. Study-level information: Each recipient received anti-thymocyte globulin induction, then tacrolimus and steroids for around 3 years. General study findings and limits: Peak circulating GvH clone levels were associated with early post-transplant HvG declines. Among recipient marrow samples, GvH clones were found; some appeared first in ileum or blood.

The table came from immunoSEQ multiplex PCR; TCRdb's copy has only in-frame clones and leaves some out. The sample contains about 85,000 clones, 80% to 85% of which appear only once. This TCR was recovered from a human donor who received an intestinal transplant. The input for sequencing was unstimulated CD4+ T cells sorted from spleen or lymph node cells, taken before intestinal transplant. The V and J genes are TRBV29-1 and TRBJ2-1, with 9 bases fitting TRBD2. Written as DNA, the CDR3 is TGCAGCGTAGTACTAGCGGGCTCGACCTACAATGAGCAGTTCTTC. This sequence encodes CSVVLAGSTYNEQFF.